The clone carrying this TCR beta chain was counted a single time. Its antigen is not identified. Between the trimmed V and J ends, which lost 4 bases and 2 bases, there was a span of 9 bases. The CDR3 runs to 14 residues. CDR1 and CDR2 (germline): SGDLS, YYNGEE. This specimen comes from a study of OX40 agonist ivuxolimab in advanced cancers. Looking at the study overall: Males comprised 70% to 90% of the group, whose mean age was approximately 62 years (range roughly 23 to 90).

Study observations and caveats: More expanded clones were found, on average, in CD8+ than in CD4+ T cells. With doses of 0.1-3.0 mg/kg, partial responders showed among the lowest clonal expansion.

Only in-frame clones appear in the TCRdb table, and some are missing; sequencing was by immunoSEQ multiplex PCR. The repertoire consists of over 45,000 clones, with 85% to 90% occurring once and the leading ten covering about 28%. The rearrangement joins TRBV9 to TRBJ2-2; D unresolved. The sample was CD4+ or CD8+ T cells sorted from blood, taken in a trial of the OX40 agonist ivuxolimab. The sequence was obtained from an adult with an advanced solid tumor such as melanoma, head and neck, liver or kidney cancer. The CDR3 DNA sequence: TGTGCCAGCAGCCCGCCGCTTAACACCGGGGAGCTGTTTTTT. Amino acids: CASSPPLNTGELFF.